The subject of this entry is one T cell receptor (beta chain). The data were obtained in a study of technical replicates of blood from a few donors. Here immunoSEQ multiplex PCR was the method, and the copy in TCRdb shows in-frame clones only, minus some. The sample has about 64,000 clones, approximately 86% seen once. Germline CDR1 is SEHNR and CDR2 is FQNEAQ (reference sequence). The CDR3 extends over 15 amino acids. V lost 1 base and J lost 0, with 7 bases in between. The chain combines TRBV7-9 with TRBJ1-5, with D possibly being TRBD1 (5 bases). The receptor was isolated from a human donor in good health. Some clones in this sample may be carry-over from other donors' samples. The sequenced material came from PBMCs. As DNA, the CDR3 is TGTGCCAGCAGCTTAGGACAGCATAGCAATCAGCCCCAGCATTTT. It encodes CASSLGQHSNQPQHF.